What follows are 8 T cell receptor beta chains derived from one specimen sequenced in a study of cytomegalovirus exposure and HLA in healthy donors. PCR primers comprised 60 Vbeta and 13 Jbeta primers. Produced via immunoSEQ multiplex PCR; TCRdb's table is partial and in-frame only. The profile shows 60,000 to 80,000 clones, around four fifths of them singletons. Sequenced input: PBMCs. The origin of the receptors is a woman aged 25-40 years in good health and CMV-seronegative.

The V gene is TRBV27, the J gene TRBJ2-6; weak D call: TRBD2 (5 bases). Trimming took 3 bases from V and 2 from J, leaving 14 bases between them. Germline CDR1 and CDR2: MNHEY and SMNVEV (reference sequence). This CDR3 spans 17 amino acids. CDR3 coding DNA: TGTGCCAGCAGTTTCGCCAGAAGCGGCGCTGGGGCCAACGTCCTGACTTTC. Residues: CASSFARSGAGANVLTF.

The CDR3 spells CASSLQGKGNYGYTF. The CDR3 coding sequence is TGTGCCAGCAGCCTACAGGGGAAGGGGAACTATGGCTACACCTTC. The chain links TRBV7-8 to TRBJ1-2; 7 nucleotides match TRBD1. Germline assignment: CDR1 SGHVS and CDR2 FQNEAQ. This CDR3 is 15 amino acids long. Trimming removed 5 bases from V and 2 bases from J; junction bases left unmatched: 8.

This chain connects TRBV27 to TRBJ2-1; a possible D gene is TRBD1 (5 bases). CDR1 and CDR2 (germline): MNHEY, SMNVEV (reference sequence). The V end was cut by 8 bases, the J end by 9 bases, with 20 bases between. The CDR3 is made up of 14 amino acids. CDR3 coding DNA: TGTGCCAGCGGTCTAGGGGAAAATGGTGGTGAGCAGTTCTTC. Its protein product is CASGLGENGGEQFF.

As concerns this clone: The DNA is omitted, as the CDR3 cannot be located on it reliably, and the CDR3 follows TCRdb's listing. The chain uses TRBV6-6 and TRBJ2-2; the D call in the table, TRBD1, was not verified against the DNA. The germline V gene has CDR1 MNHNY and CDR2 SVGAGI (reference sequence). The CDR3 region is 15 residues in length, termini included. This chain's CDR3 is CASSSSGQGAGELFF.

The rearrangement uses TRBV18 and TRBJ1-1; 7 bases are shared with TRBD1. The germline V gene encodes CDR1 KGHSH and CDR2 LQKENI. The V and J ends lost 3 bases and 1 base, in that order; junction bases with no gene match: 2. The CDR3 contains 14 residues. The CDR3 sequence: CASSPTGTNTEAFF. CDR3 DNA sequence: TGTGCCAGCTCACCGACAGGGACGAACACTGAAGCTTTCTTT.

Concerning this clone itself: At one of its ends the junction is not consistent with the germline gene, which may arise from a read error. This rearrangement joins TRBV7-6 to TRBJ1-1; 8 bases line up with TRBD1. This CDR3 spans 15 amino acids. Looked up from germline, CDR1 is SGHVS and CDR2 is FNYEAQ. CDR3 DNA: TGTGCCAGCAGCCCCCGACAGGGGACGAACACTGAAGCTTTTTTT. Translation gives CASSPRQGTNTEAFF.

The chain couples TRBV30 to TRBJ1-2; 9 bases fit TRBD1. Germline CDR1 reads GTSNPN; CDR2 reads SVGIG (reference sequence). Losses at the gene ends were 1 base for V and 8 bases for J; bases not matched to a gene: 8. The CDR3 is 14 amino acids. The CDR3 loop reads CAWSEHRGQDGYTF. CDR3 in DNA: TGTGCCTGGAGTGAACACAGGGGGCAAGACGGCTACACCTTC.

The V call is TRBV14, the J call TRBJ2-3, with 8 bases matching TRBD1. V lost 5 bases to trimming and J lost 2 bases; unmatched junction nucleotides: 15. The CDR3 is 18 amino acids. CDR1 SGHDN and CDR2 FVKESK come from the germline V gene. CDR3 bases: TGTGCCAGCAGCTCCACCGTCTGGACAGGGACACACACAGATACGCAGTATTTT. Amino acids: CASSSTVWTGTHTDTQYF.